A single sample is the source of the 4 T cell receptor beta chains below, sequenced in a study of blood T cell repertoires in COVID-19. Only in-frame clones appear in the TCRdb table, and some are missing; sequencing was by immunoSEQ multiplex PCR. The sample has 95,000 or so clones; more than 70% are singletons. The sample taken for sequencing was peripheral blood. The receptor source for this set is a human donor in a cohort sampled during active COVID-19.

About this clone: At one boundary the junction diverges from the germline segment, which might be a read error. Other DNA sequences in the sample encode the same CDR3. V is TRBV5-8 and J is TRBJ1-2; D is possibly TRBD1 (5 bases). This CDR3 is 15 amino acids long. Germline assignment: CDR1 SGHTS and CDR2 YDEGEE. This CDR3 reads CASSLAWQGGHGYTF. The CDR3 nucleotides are TGTGCTAGCAGCTTGGCCTGGCAGGGAGGGCATGGCTACACCTTC.

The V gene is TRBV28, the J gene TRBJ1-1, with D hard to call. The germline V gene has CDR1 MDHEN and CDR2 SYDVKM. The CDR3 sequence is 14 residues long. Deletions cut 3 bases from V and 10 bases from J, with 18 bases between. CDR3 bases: TGTGCCAGCAGTTTTTTCCAGGTCGGGAGCGGAGCTTTCTTT. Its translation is CASSFFQVGSGAFF.

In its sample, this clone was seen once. In DNA, the CDR3 is TGCGCCAGCAGCCAAACTATCGGGGGGACTGATTACGAGCAGTACTTC. Its translation is CASSQTIGGTDYEQYF. V gene TRBV4-1 combines with J gene TRBJ2-7; TRBD2 aligns across 7 bases. V gave up 2 bases and J gave up 4 bases; unmatched junction bases: 11. The CDR3 totals 16 residues. CDR1 is MGHRA, CDR2 YSYEKL, per germline.

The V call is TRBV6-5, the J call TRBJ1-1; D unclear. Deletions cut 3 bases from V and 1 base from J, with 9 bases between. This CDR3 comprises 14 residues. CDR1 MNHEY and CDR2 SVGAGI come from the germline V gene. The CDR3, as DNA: TGTGCCAGCAGTTATAGCTCCCAGAACACTGAAGCTTTCTTT. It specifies CASSYSSQNTEAFF.